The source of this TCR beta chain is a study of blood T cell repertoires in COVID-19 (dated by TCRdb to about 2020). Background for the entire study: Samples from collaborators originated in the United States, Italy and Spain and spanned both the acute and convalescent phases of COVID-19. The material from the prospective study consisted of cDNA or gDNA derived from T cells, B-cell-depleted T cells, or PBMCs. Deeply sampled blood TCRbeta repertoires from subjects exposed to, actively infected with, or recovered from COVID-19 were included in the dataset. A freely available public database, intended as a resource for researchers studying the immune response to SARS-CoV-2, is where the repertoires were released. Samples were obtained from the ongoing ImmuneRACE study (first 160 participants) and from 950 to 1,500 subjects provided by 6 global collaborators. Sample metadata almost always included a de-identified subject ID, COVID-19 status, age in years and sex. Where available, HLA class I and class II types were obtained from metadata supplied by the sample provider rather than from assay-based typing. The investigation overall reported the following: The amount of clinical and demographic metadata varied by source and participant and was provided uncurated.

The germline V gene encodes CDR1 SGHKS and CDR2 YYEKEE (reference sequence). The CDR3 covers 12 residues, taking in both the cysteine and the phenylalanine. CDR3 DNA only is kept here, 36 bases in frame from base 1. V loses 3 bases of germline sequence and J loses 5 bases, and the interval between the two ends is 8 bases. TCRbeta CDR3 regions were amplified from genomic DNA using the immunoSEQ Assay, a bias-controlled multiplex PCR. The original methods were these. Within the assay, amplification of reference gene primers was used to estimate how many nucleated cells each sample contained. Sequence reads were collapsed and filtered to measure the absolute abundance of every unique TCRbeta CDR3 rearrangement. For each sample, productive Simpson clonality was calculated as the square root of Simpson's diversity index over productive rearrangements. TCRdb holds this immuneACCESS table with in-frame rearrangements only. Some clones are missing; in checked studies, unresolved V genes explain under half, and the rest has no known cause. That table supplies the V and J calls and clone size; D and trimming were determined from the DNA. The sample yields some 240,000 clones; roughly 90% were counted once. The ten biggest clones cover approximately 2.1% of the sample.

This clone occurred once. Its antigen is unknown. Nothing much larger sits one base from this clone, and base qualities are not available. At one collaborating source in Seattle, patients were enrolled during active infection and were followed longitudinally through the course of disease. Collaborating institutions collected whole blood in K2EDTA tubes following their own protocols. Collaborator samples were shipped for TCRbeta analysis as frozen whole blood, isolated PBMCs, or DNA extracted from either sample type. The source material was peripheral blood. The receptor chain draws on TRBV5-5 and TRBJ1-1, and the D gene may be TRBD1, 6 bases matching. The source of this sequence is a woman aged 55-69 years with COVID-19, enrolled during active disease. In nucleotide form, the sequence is TGTGCCAGCAGCTACAGGGAAACTGAAGCTTTCTTT. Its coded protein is CASSYRETEAFF.